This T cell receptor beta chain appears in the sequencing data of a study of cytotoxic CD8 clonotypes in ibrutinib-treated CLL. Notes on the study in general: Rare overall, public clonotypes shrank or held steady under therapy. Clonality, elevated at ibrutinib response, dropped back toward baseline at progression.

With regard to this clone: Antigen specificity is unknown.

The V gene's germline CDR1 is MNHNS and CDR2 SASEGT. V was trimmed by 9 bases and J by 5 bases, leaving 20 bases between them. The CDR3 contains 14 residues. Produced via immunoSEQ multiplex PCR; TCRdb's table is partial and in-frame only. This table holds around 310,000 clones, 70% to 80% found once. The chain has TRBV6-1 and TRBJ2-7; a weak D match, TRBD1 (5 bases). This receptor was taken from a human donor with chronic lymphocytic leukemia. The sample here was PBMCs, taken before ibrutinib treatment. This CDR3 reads CASLELQVRNEQYF. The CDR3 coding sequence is TGTGCCAGTCTCGAGCTACAGGTCAGGAACGAGCAGTACTTC.